This TCR beta chain was obtained from a study of long-term antiretroviral therapy in people with HIV (dated by TCRdb to 2021 to 2024). Turning to the overall study: The earliest samples were collected roughly a decade before the 2015 WHO recommendation for immediate ART, at a time when ART was usually postponed until CD4 counts fell. Whether ART initiation and durable HIV suppression were associated with changes in peripheral blood TRB repertoire composition and diversity was tested in a retrospective serial study. A total of roughly 200 cryopreserved PBMC samples came from roughly 30 adults with confirmed HIV infection and were collected serially over a mean of roughly 6 years (range 1-12). Of the 30 or so participants with HIV, ten to eleven were female. Test extractions of a monoclonal T-cell line alongside some 35 polyclonal samples showed no cross-contamination during QIAcube processing. The full study reports these points: Limited PBMC availability meant only the TCR beta chain was sequenced, without alpha chain pairing. Samples dated from about 2003 to 2018, and the ART regimens used may be less effective than current ones. Because pre-ART samples had limited cell numbers, profiling was done on unsorted PBMC rather than on sorted CD4+ and CD8+ T cells. The repertoire was dominated across all time points by expanded TRB clones identified before ART initiation, although this dominance was seen to fluctuate and to decrease in many PLHIV after ART. Inferences about post-ART repertoire changes are limited because no data were available on ART adherence, viral resistance or therapy changes. HIV repertoires had narrower CDR3 length ranges than controls, and the network structure suggested an antigen-experienced repertoire that shifted only slightly toward naive after ART. A significant increase in TRB diversity was found to be associated with ART initiation, although TRB diversity was observed to remain significantly below that of transplant donor controls even after long-term ART.

From the cysteine through the phenylalanine, the CDR3 covers 13 amino acids. The read is trimmed to its CDR3 DNA, 39 bases read in frame from base 1. Looking up the germline V gene yields CDR1 SGHTA and CDR2 FQGTGA. Relative to germline, V is missing 5 bases and J is missing 6 bases, with 3 bases of the junction outside any gene match. To be included, a participant needed at least one PBMC sample from before ART initiation plus at least two post-ART samples. All participants with HIV were treated in the United States of America. Cryopreserved samples of roughly 0.85-11 million PBMC were thawed and washed before DNA extraction. At the time of the earliest PBMC sample, participants with HIV were aged between about 20 and 55 years. Each participant contributed PBMC samples from 1-4 timepoints before ART initiation and 2-8 timepoints after ART initiation, with a median of 7 samples. Serial HIV viral load, CD4+ T-cell count, ART history and demographic data were obtained for every participant. A Qiagen kit on a QIAcube was used to extract genomic DNA from unsorted PBMC, with samples processed in batches of 12.

The immunoSEQ hsTCRB v3.0 assay was used at survey level resolution to sequence the TRB variable region. The target sequencing depth for TRB was about 40,000-55,000 T-cell genomes per sample. Pooled TRB libraries were sequenced on an Illumina MiSeq with a v3 150-cycle kit. The authors' analysis ran thus. Analysis of repertoires was carried out in R inside a reproducible Nextflow workflow spanning QC, data transformation and analysis. LymphoSeq2, an R package for exploring AIRR-Seq data, was used to implement custom analyses. A few samples yielding fewer than 5000 total TRB sequences were excluded, leaving 188 analyzed HIV repertoires. Among the approximately 200 retained HIV repertoires, around 60 were collected before ART initiation and about 130 were collected after ART initiation. Repertoires were downsampled to 5000 TRB nucleotide sequences, and summary statistics were averaged over 100 downsampling iterations. Only TRB sequences with CDR3 regions of at least seven amino acids were retained for analysis. Diversity was measured with a Shannon entropy-derived clonality score and the Gini coefficient. Repertoire networks linked the top 5000 CDR3 amino acid sequences whenever two sequences differed by an edit distance of one. Antigen specificity groups and MHC restriction were predicted for TRB CDR3 amino acid sequences with GLIPH2. CDR3 amino acid sequences were matched against VDJdb and McPAS-TCR to flag known CMV, EBV, HIV or tissue antigen associations. Pre-ART, post-ART and control groups were compared with Wilcoxon signed-rank tests and Holm-Bonferroni correction. This immuneACCESS table, as held by TCRdb, lists in-frame sequences with V and J called but not all clones. Of the missing ones, under half trace to an unresolved V gene in checked studies; the others have no known cause. V, J and clone size are those of that table, while D and trimming were read from the DNA. The sample table lists some 35,000 clones, 83% of them with a count of one. The ten top clones hold roughly 8.6% of the sample.

As for this clone: Its antigen remains undetermined. No base qualities exist here, and no much larger clone lies one base off it.

This receptor was obtained from a man younger than 30 with HIV. The source material was unsorted PBMCs, sampled 0.4 years before starting antiretroviral therapy. The rearrangement combines TRBV7-3 with TRBJ2-7, with 11 bases matching TRBD1. The CDR3 corresponds to CASSGQGASEQYF. The DNA is TGTGCCAGCAGCGGACAGGGGGCAAGCGAGCAGTACTTC.